This TCR beta chain emerged from a study of early T cells in non-severe SARS-CoV-2 infection. Looking at the study overall: Sequenced bulk RNA came from whole blood that was unsorted, and chains were unpaired.

Individual cDNA molecules were tagged with unique molecular identifiers. TCRdb called the 5' RACE reads again in MiXCR, with one record for every CDR3 protein. The data contain fewer than 85,000 distinct CDR3 sequences, under 15% of them seen just once; the ten biggest clones take up over 0.95%. Ten or more counts support this clonotype. Its antigen is not identified. The study's findings and limits: Lookups in VDJdb leaned toward anti-spike CD8 responses and missed private and CD4 specificities.

The receptor was derived from an adult who was a healthcare worker with PCR-confirmed SARS-CoV-2 infection or an uninfected control (not recorded which). Material for sequencing was whole blood.

The DNA for the CDR3 is TGTGCCAGCACCCTGGACAGGGGAGATACGCAGTATTTT. Encoded protein: CASTLDRGDTQYF. V usage is TRBV12-3 or TRBV12-4 and J usage is TRBJ2-3; TRBD1 agrees at 9 bases. V shed 7 bases, J shed 5 bases, and the junction held 4 bases outside the gene matches. The CDR3 loop spans 13 amino acids.